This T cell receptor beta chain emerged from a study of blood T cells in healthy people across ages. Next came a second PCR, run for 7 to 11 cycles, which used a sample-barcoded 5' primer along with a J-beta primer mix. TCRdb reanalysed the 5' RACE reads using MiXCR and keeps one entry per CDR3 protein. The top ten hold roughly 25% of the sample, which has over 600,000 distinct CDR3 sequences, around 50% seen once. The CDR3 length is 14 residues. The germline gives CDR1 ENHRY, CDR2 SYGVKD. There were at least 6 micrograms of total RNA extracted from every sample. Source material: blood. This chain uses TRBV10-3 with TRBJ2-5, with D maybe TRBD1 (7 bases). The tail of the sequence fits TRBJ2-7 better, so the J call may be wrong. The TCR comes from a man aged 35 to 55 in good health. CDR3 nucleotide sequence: TGTGCCATCAGTGAAGAGACAGGGAGGTGCGAGCAGTACTTC. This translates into CAISEETGRCEQYF.